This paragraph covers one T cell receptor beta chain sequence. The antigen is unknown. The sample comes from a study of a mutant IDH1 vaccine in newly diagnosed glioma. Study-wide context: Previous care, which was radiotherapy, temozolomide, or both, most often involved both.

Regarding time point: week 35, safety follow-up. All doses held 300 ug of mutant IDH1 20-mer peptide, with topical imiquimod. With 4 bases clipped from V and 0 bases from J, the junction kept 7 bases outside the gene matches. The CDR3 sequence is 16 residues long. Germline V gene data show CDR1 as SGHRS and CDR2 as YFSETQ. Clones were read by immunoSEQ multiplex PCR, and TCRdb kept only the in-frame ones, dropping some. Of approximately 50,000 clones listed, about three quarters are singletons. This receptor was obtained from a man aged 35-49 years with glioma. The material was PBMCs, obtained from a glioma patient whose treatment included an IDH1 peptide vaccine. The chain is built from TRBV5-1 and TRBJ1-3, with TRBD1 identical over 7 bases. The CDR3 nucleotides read TGCGCCAGCAGCAAAGACAGGGACAGCTCTGGAAACACCATATATTTT. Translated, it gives CASSKDRDSSGNTIYF.